These T cell receptor beta chains were read from a single sample in a study of T cell repertoires in cytomegalovirus infection. From the reads, TCRdb called clonotypes with MiXCR, one entry per CDR3 protein. The profile shows 250,000 to 300,000 distinct CDR3 sequences, around 20% of them singletons. Their cognate antigens are unknown. The source material was cultured PBMCs, sampled from culture after CMV antigen stimulation. Receptors originate from a human donor in good health (CMV status not recorded). Some clones in this sample may be carry-over from other donors' samples. The CDR3 runs from the conserved cysteine through the conserved F or W. Fields, in order: V gene, CDR3 length, clone size, D gene, J gene, CDR3 protein, CDR3 DNA. The D gene is left open where the match is weak. Some rows have no size entry. The others give once, few or many, or a class for an expanded clone.

>TRBV7-2|13|many|.|TRBJ2-3
CASSLSWTDTQYF
TGTGCCAGCAGCTTATCTTGGACAGATACGCAGTATTTT
>TRBV6-6|17|few|.|TRBJ2-7
CASSYSPYQVRDPEQYF
TGTGCCAGCAGTTACTCGCCATACCAGGTCAGGGACCCCGAGCAGTACTTC
>TRBV7-2|13|many|.|TRBJ2-1
CASSQMDLGEQFF
TGTGCCAGCAGTCAAATGGATCTTGGTGAGCAGTTCTTC
>TRBV7-9|16|few|TRBD2|TRBJ2-5
CASSYGTSGSRETQYF
TGTGCCAGCAGCTACGGGACTAGCGGGAGTCGTGAGACCCAGTACTTC
>TRBV7-2|15|many|TRBD1|TRBJ2-5
CASSLDGRGHETQYF
TGTGCCAGCAGCTTAGACGGCAGGGGGCACGAGACCCAGTACTTC
>TRBV7-2|14|few|.|TRBJ1-3
CASSSLDSGNTIYF
TGTGCCAGCAGCTCCCTTGACTCTGGAAACACCATATATTTT
>TRBV7-8|14|many|TRBD2|TRBJ2-7
CASSSGLAYYEQYF
TGTGCCAGCAGCTCGGGACTAGCTTACTACGAGCAGTACTTC
>TRBV20-1|15|.|.|TRBJ2-1
CSASGAGSSYNEQFF
TGCAGTGCTAGTGGGGCGGGGAGCTCCTACAATGAGCAGTTCTTC
>TRBV7-8|16|many|.|TRBJ2-3
CASSSYPDYFTDTQYF
TGTGCCAGCAGCTCCTACCCGGACTACTTCACAGATACGCAGTATTTT
>TRBV2|15|few|.|TRBJ2-2
CASSEALGGSGELFF
TGTGCCAGCAGTGAAGCGTTAGGGGGTAGCGGGGAGCTGTTTTTT
>TRBV6-5|15|medium-sized|TRBD2|TRBJ2-4
CASSYSRTSQDIQYF
TGTGCCAGCAGTTACTCTAGGACTAGCCAGGACATTCAGTACTTC
>TRBV12-3/TRBV12-4|14|few|.|TRBJ1-5
CASSSEVISQPQHF
TGTGCCAGCAGTTCCGAGGTGATAAGTCAGCCCCAGCATTTT
>TRBV6-1|14|few|TRBD2|TRBJ2-1
CASSEPGGPNEQFF
TGTGCCAGCAGTGAGCCGGGAGGGCCCAATGAGCAGTTCTTC
>TRBV5-8|15|.|.|TRBJ2-2
CASSLVLVGTGELFF
TGTGCCAGCAGCTTGGTACTAGTCGGCACCGGGGAGCTGTTTTTT
>TRBV7-9|13|.|TRBD2|TRBJ2-1
CARTSGPYNEQFF
TGTGCCAGAACTAGCGGCCCTTACAATGAGCAGTTCTTC
>TRBV6-1|12|.|.|TRBJ1-1
CASSPLGTEAFF
TGTGCCAGCAGTCCGCTAGGGACTGAAGCTTTCTTT
>TRBV20-1|12|.|.|TRBJ1-5
CSVGRSNQPQHF
TGCAGTGTGGGACGTAGCAATCAGCCCCAGCATTTT
>TRBV7-2|18|.|.|TRBJ2-3
CASSLEVEASWKPDTQYF
TGTGCCAGCAGCTTAGAGGTTGAGGCTAGCTGGAAACCAGATACGCAGTATTTT
>TRBV15|14|.|.|TRBJ1-4
CATSSGTTREKLFF
TGTGCCACCAGCTCCGGGACAACTCGGGAAAAACTGTTTTTT
>TRBV6-1|14|few|.|TRBJ2-1
CASSGLPGYNEQFF
TGTGCCAGCAGTGGACTCCCCGGGTACAATGAGCAGTTCTTC
>TRBV9|17|.|TRBD1|TRBJ1-5
CASSLRDRPYSNQPQHF
TGTGCCAGCAGCCTACGGGACAGGCCTTATAGCAATCAGCCCCAGCATTTT
>TRBV19|14|.|.|TRBJ2-7
CASSKSGTLYEQYF
TGTGCCAGTAGTAAGTCGGGGACCCTCTACGAGCAGTACTTC
>TRBV12-3/TRBV12-4|19|.|TRBD2|TRBJ2-2
CASSLAGGLAGFDTGELFF
TGTGCCAGCAGTTTAGCGGGGGGACTAGCGGGCTTCGACACCGGGGAGCTGTTTTTT
>TRBV15|17|.|.|TRBJ2-1
CATSEGFRGSIGNEQFF
TGTGCCACCAGCGAGGGGTTCAGGGGTTCTATAGGGAATGAGCAGTTCTTC
>TRBV7-6|15|few|TRBD2|TRBJ2-7
CASSPPSGTSYEQYF
TGTGCCAGCAGTCCCCCTAGCGGAACGTCCTACGAGCAGTACTTC
>TRBV27|17|few|TRBD2|TRBJ2-7
CASSSLTAAGGLNEQYF
TGTGCCAGCAGTTCTCTAACCGCGGCGGGAGGGCTCAACGAGCAGTACTTC
>TRBV4-1|16|few|TRBD2|TRBJ2-1
CASSPPLWREREGQFF
TGCGCCAGCAGCCCTCCTTTGTGGCGGGAGCGGGAAGGGCAGTTCTTC
>TRBV20-1|12|.|.|TRBJ2-1
CSARGVLGGQFF
TGCAGTGCTAGGGGGGTCTTAGGAGGGCAGTTCTTC
>TRBV7-9|15|many|TRBD2|TRBJ2-5
CASSEWTSGMETQYF
TGTGCCAGCAGCGAATGGACTAGCGGGATGGAGACCCAGTACTTC
>TRBV11-2|15|few|.|TRBJ2-5
CASSLGGWREETQYF
TGTGCCAGCAGCTTGGGCGGGTGGCGGGAAGAGACCCAGTACTTC
>TRBV7-2|18|few|TRBD1|TRBJ1-5
CASSLVTGSNLGNQPQHF
TGTGCCAGCAGCTTAGTGACAGGGAGTAATTTGGGCAATCAGCCCCAGCATTTT
>TRBV7-2|12|many|.|TRBJ1-6
CASSLNGSPLHF
TGTGCCAGCAGCTTAAATGGTTCACCCCTCCACTTT
>TRBV6-2/TRBV6-3|14|.|TRBD2|TRBJ2-1
CASSGMSGRNEQFF
TGTGCCAGCAGCGGAATGAGCGGGAGAAATGAGCAGTTCTTC
>TRBV18|12|.|.|TRBJ2-1
CASSPRDNEQFF
TGTGCCAGCTCACCCCGGGACAATGAGCAGTTCTTC
>TRBV11-2|13|.|.|TRBJ1-1
CASSLSEFLQAFF
TGTGCCAGCAGCTTAAGTGAGTTTCTACAAGCTTTCTTT
>TRBV7-2|16|many|TRBD2|TRBJ2-5
CASSLVAGAGGETQYF
TGTGCCAGCAGCTTAGTAGCGGGAGCGGGAGGAGAGACCCAGTACTTC
>TRBV7-8|15|.|TRBD2|TRBJ2-1
CASSSEVAGVGEQFF
TGTGCCAGCAGCTCGGAAGTAGCGGGAGTTGGTGAGCAGTTCTTC
>TRBV7-3|16|.|.|TRBJ1-5
CASSLTTQWAHQPQHF
TGTGCCAGCAGCTTAACTACTCAGTGGGCCCATCAGCCCCAGCATTTT
>TRBV27|12|.|.|TRBJ2-1
CASSFRGHEQFF
TGTGCCAGCAGTTTTCGCGGCCATGAGCAGTTCTTC
>TRBV18|13|few|TRBD2|TRBJ2-7
CASSPTSGYEQYF
TGTGCCAGCTCTCCGACTAGCGGATACGAGCAGTACTTC
>TRBV6-1|16|few|.|TRBJ2-3
CASSERSGGGTDTQYF
TGTGCCAGCAGTGAACGTTCTGGGGGAGGCACAGATACGCAGTATTTT
>TRBV5-1|13|.|TRBD1|TRBJ2-7
CASRGTGRYEQYF
TGCGCCAGCCGGGGGACAGGCCGCTACGAGCAGTACTTC
>TRBV10-3|15|.|TRBD2|TRBJ2-1
CAIRQRESSYNEQFF
TGTGCCATCCGACAGCGGGAGTCCTCCTACAATGAGCAGTTCTTC
>TRBV6-2/TRBV6-3|20|few|TRBD2|TRBJ2-1
CASSYPVPGLAGGPLDEQFF
TGTGCCAGCAGTTACCCTGTCCCGGGACTAGCGGGAGGGCCTTTGGATGAGCAGTTCTTC
>TRBV7-2|12|many|.|TRBJ1-2
CASSPARAGYTF
TGTGCCAGCAGCCCAGCTCGGGCTGGCTACACCTTC
>TRBV14|12|few|TRBD1|TRBJ1-3
CASSGQGVTIYF
TGTGCCAGCAGCGGGCAGGGGGTCACCATATATTTT
>TRBV7-8|17|few|.|TRBJ1-5
CASSLAYPDRRNQPQHF
TGTGCCAGCAGCTTAGCTTACCCTGACCGCCGGAATCAGCCCCAGCATTTT
>TRBV20-1|14|.|.|TRBJ2-7
CSTSGDRGTYEQYF
TGCAGTACTAGCGGGGACAGGGGTACATACGAGCAGTACTTC
>TRBV24-1|16|few|TRBD1|TRBJ1-1
CATRTTRKGQATEAFF
TGTGCCACCCGTACAACCCGGAAGGGACAGGCCACTGAAGCTTTCTTT
>TRBV5-4|14|few|TRBD1|TRBJ2-5
CASSMGQPRETQYF
TGTGCCAGCAGCATGGGACAGCCGAGGGAGACCCAGTACTTC
>TRBV7-2|14|many|.|TRBJ2-7
CASTREGTYYEQYF
TGTGCCAGCACCCGCGAGGGGACTTACTACGAGCAGTACTTC
>TRBV20-1|13|.|TRBD2|TRBJ2-7
CSATLAGDNEQYF
TGCAGTGCTACTTTAGCGGGAGACAACGAGCAGTACTTC
>TRBV19|14|few|TRBD1|TRBJ2-2
CASDDRGRTGELFF
TGTGCCAGTGACGACAGGGGGAGAACCGGGGAGCTGTTTTTT